This T cell receptor beta chain was documented in a study of shared clonotypes between healthy human individuals. Method: immunoSEQ multiplex PCR; TCRdb's copy keeps in-frame clones and lacks some. The sample lists more than 1,200,000 clones, 98% seen once, with over 0.3% in the top ten. Partitioning of CD4+ cells yielded a CD45RA+ naive subset and a CD45RA-negative memory subset. With V trimmed by 3 bases and J by 7 bases, 4 bases remained unmatched. Germline values: CDR1 MGHRA, CDR2 YSYEKL. This CDR3 contains 16 residues. The sequence was collected from a young man in good health. The sequencing input was naive CD4+ T cells sorted from blood. Subset defined: CD45RA+ positively selected. The V gene is TRBV4-1, the J gene TRBJ2-1; 15 nucleotides line up with TRBD2. The CDR3 coding sequence is TGCGCCAGCAGCCACGATGGACTAGCGGGAGGGAATGAGCAGTTCTTC. This encodes CASSHDGLAGGNEQFF.